The rows below give T cell receptor beta chains drawn from one sample of a study of OX40 agonist ivuxolimab in advanced cancers. Clones were read by immunoSEQ multiplex PCR, and TCRdb kept only the in-frame ones, dropping some. The table has approximately 44,000 clones, 92% seen once. Specimen: CD4+ or CD8+ T cells sorted from blood, collected in a trial of the OX40 agonist ivuxolimab. These receptors all stem from an adult with an advanced solid tumor such as melanoma, head and neck, liver or kidney cancer. CDR3s include the opening cysteine and the closing phenylalanine or tryptophan. D genes are given only for firm matches.

TRBV28,TRBJ2-7,-,TGTGCCAGCAGTCCCCAGGGGCGGGAGCCCTCCTACGAGCAGTACTTC,CASSPQGREPSYEQYF
TRBV18,TRBJ1-1,-,TGTGCCAGCTCACCACCTGAACGAGGCCTCTCTGAAGCTTTCTTT,CASSPPERGLSEAFF
TRBV19,TRBJ1-5,-,TGTGCCAGTAGTATGACGGGGAACAATCAGCCCCAGCATTTT,CASSMTGNNQPQHF
TRBV6-5,TRBJ2-7,-,TGTGCCAGCAGTTACAGGGAGGACTACGAGCAGTACTTC,CASSYREDYEQYF
TRBV9,TRBJ2-3,-,TGTGCCAGCAGCGAGACTAGTCAGGCAGATACGCAGTATTTT,CASSETSQADTQYF
TRBV2,TRBJ1-2,-,TGTGCCAGCAGTGTAGGAGGGAACTATGGCTACACCTTC,CASSVGGNYGYTF
TRBV19,TRBJ1-5,-,TGTGCCAGTAGTATAGATCGAAATGATCAGCCCCAGCATTTT,CASSIDRNDQPQHF
TRBV7-9,TRBJ2-7,TRBD1,TGTGCCAGCAGCCCGACAGGGTACGAGCAGTACTTC,CASSPTGYEQYF
TRBV9,TRBJ2-5,-,TGTGCCAGCAGCGCCGGACAGATAGAGACCCAGTACTTC,CASSAGQIETQYF
TRBV9,TRBJ2-7,TRBD2,TGTGCCAGCAGCGTATTGGACCTAGCGGGAGTTGGTGAGCAGTACTTC,CASSVLDLAGVGEQYF
TRBV7-9,TRBJ2-2,-,TGTGCCAGCAGTCAAAGGGGCCGATTCGAGCTGTTTTTT,CASSQRGRFELFF
TRBV6-1,TRBJ2-7,-,TGTGCCAGCAGTGAAGGAGGGGAGCAGTACTTC,CASSEGGEQYF
TRBV9,TRBJ2-7,TRBD1,TGTGCCAGCAGCTCCGGGACAGGCCCCTACGAGCAGTACTTC,CASSSGTGPYEQYF
TRBV28,TRBJ2-3,-,TGTGCCAGCGCCTCTTGGGGGAGTGACACAGATACGCAGTATTTT,CASASWGSDTDTQYF
TRBV9,TRBJ2-1,TRBD2,TGTGCCAGCAGCCCATTAGCGGGGGCCTACAATGAGCAGTTCTTC,CASSPLAGAYNEQFF
TRBV7-6,TRBJ2-7,-,TGTGCCAGCAGCTTAGATAGGTGGGGCGAGCAGTACTTC,CASSLDRWGEQYF
TRBV9,TRBJ1-1,-,TGTGCCAGCAGCGTAGGTGCCGAGGTCGGTGAAGCTTTCTTT,CASSVGAEVGEAFF